The rows below give T cell receptor beta chains drawn from one sample of a study of blood T cell repertoires in COVID-19. Produced via immunoSEQ multiplex PCR; TCRdb's table is partial and in-frame only. The sample holds roughly 120,000 clones; roughly three quarters are singletons and the top ten take 3% to 4.5%. The sequenced sample was peripheral blood. The source is a woman of 80 years or more with acute or convalescent COVID-19. Both conserved end residues are part of each CDR3. D genes are given only for firm matches. Only part of the rows carry a size: once, few, many, or a class if the clone is expanded.

v_gene: TRBV19
j_gene: TRBJ2-1
abundance: NA
d_gene: NA
CDR3nt: TGTGCCAGTAGTATGGGCCTCACTTACTACAATGAGCAGTTCTTC
CDR3aa: CASSMGLTYYNEQFF

v_gene: TRBV3-1/TRBV3-2
j_gene: TRBJ2-7
abundance: NA
d_gene: TRBD1
CDR3nt: TGTGCCAGCAGCCCCAGGACAGGGGGATACGAGCAGTACTTC
CDR3aa: CASSPRTGGYEQYF

v_gene: TRBV5-6
j_gene: TRBJ1-1
abundance: NA
d_gene: NA
CDR3nt: TGTGCCAGCAGCTCTACCGGACAGATGAACACTGAAGCTTTCTTT
CDR3aa: CASSSTGQMNTEAFF

v_gene: TRBV9
j_gene: TRBJ2-2
abundance: NA
d_gene: TRBD1
CDR3nt: TGTGCCAGCAGCCCTGGACAGGGGGCGAACACCGGGGAGCTGTTTTTT
CDR3aa: CASSPGQGANTGELFF

v_gene: TRBV6-2/TRBV6-3
j_gene: TRBJ2-2
abundance: NA
d_gene: NA
CDR3nt: TGTGCCAGCAGTCCCCGTGGGGGGAAGAACACCGGGGAGCTGTTTTTT
CDR3aa: CASSPRGGKNTGELFF

v_gene: TRBV7-2
j_gene: TRBJ2-5
abundance: once
d_gene: NA
CDR3nt: TGTGCCAGCAGCTTAGCACAGGGACGAGAGACCCAGTACTTC
CDR3aa: CASSLAQGRETQYF

v_gene: TRBV18
j_gene: TRBJ1-2
abundance: once
d_gene: TRBD1
CDR3nt: TGTGCCAGCTCACCGGACAGGGGCTATGGCTACACCTTC
CDR3aa: CASSPDRGYGYTF

v_gene: TRBV2
j_gene: TRBJ1-2
abundance: NA
d_gene: NA
CDR3nt: TGTGCCAGCAGTGCGGACTCTTACTATGGCTACACCTTC
CDR3aa: CASSADSYYGYTF

v_gene: TRBV6-2/TRBV6-3
j_gene: TRBJ1-4
abundance: NA
d_gene: NA
CDR3nt: TGTGCCAGCAGTTACTCGAGGGCAGCTCTAGTCAATGAAAAACTGTTTTTT
CDR3aa: CASSYSRAALVNEKLFF

v_gene: TRBV4-2
j_gene: TRBJ1-1
abundance: NA
d_gene: NA
CDR3nt: TGTGCCAGCAGCCCCGAGACAGGATGGACTGAAGCTTTCTTT
CDR3aa: CASSPETGWTEAFF

v_gene: TRBV3-1/TRBV3-2
j_gene: TRBJ2-1
abundance: NA
d_gene: TRBD2
CDR3nt: TGTGCCAGCAGCCAAGATCGCCAAGCGGGGACTCAGTTCTTC
CDR3aa: CASSQDRQAGTQFF

v_gene: TRBV1
j_gene: TRBJ2-1
abundance: NA
d_gene: NA
CDR3nt: TGCACCAGCAGCCAAGATTGGGGGGGGAAGAATGAGCAGTTCTTC
CDR3aa: CTSSQDWGGKNEQFF

v_gene: TRBV4-2
j_gene: TRBJ1-6
abundance: once
d_gene: TRBD1
CDR3nt: TGTGCCAGCAGCCAAGGGACAGGGCGCAGTGGATCACCCCTCCACTTT
CDR3aa: CASSQGTGRSGSPLHF

v_gene: TRBV9
j_gene: TRBJ1-5
abundance: medium-sized
d_gene: TRBD1
CDR3nt: TGTGCCAGCAGCGCGGACAGGGGCAATCAGCCCCAGCATTTT
CDR3aa: CASSADRGNQPQHF

v_gene: TRBV28
j_gene: TRBJ2-5
abundance: NA
d_gene: TRBD2
CDR3nt: TGTGCCAGCAGGAAAGGACTAGTTGGGGAGACCCAGTACTTC
CDR3aa: CASRKGLVGETQYF

v_gene: TRBV9
j_gene: TRBJ1-3
abundance: NA
d_gene: NA
CDR3nt: TGTGCCAGCAGCCCGTCGACAGGTCTATTGGTTGGAAACACCATATATTTT
CDR3aa: CASSPSTGLLVGNTIYF

v_gene: TRBV27
j_gene: TRBJ2-3
abundance: NA
d_gene: NA
CDR3nt: TGTGCCAGCAGTTTAGTAGACCAGCGGGTACACCCAGATACGCAGTATTTT
CDR3aa: CASSLVDQRVHPDTQYF

v_gene: TRBV3-1/TRBV3-2
j_gene: TRBJ1-4
abundance: NA
d_gene: NA
CDR3nt: TGTGCCAGCAGCCTCACAGGGCTCCATGAAAAACTGTTTTTT
CDR3aa: CASSLTGLHEKLFF

v_gene: TRBV7-8
j_gene: TRBJ1-1
abundance: once
d_gene: TRBD1
CDR3nt: TGTGCCAGCAGCTTCGGGACAGGGGCGACCACTGAAGCTTTCTTT
CDR3aa: CASSFGTGATTEAFF

v_gene: TRBV16
j_gene: TRBJ1-2
abundance: few
d_gene: TRBD1
CDR3nt: TGTGCCAGCAGCCTAGGACAGGGATCGTTGGGCTACACCTTC
CDR3aa: CASSLGQGSLGYTF